The 10 T cell receptor beta chains given below trace back to one sample, sequenced in a study of regulatory T cells in long-lasting Graves disease. Assembly of TCR beta libraries relied on iRepertoire HTBI primers together with Arm-PCR of CDR3 regions. TCRdb re-called the multiplex PCR reads through MiXCR, storing one row per CDR3 protein. The data show 300,000 to 450,000 distinct CDR3 sequences, roughly 16% seen once. Time point indicated: newly diagnosed GD, antithyroid drugs for less than 3 months. The TCR library was prepared using RNA isolated from PBMCs. Sequencing used peripheral blood mononuclear cells (PBMCs), obtained at new diagnosis, from a patient treated with antithyroid drugs. All receptors come from a female donor with Graves disease.

This chain joins TRBV10-3 and TRBJ2-3; D is perhaps TRBD2 (6 bases). The CDR3 consists of 17 residues. Germline V lookup: CDR1 ENHRY, CDR2 SYGVKD. V lost 3 bases to trimming and J lost 2 bases, with 18 bases between them. Here the CDR3 reads CAISDRGSIIPTDTQYF. The CDR3 DNA follows: TGTGCCATCAGTGATCGGGGGTCCATAATACCCACAGATACGCAGTATTTT.

There are many counts of this clonotype. The chain links TRBV6-1 to TRBJ2-1, with 8 bases that match TRBD2. J lost 8 bases, V lost 9 bases, and 9 bases had no gene match. From germline, CDR1 is MNHNS and CDR2 SASEGT. The length of the CDR3 is 13 residues. The DNA of the CDR3 is TGTGCCAGTACGGGGGGGGGGCGTGATGAGCAGTTCTTC. Residues: CASTGGGRDEQFF.

The chain couples TRBV7-6 to TRBJ2-2; the D is unclear. The CDR3 sequence is 15 residues long. In germline, CDR1 is SGHVS, CDR2 FNYEAQ. V shed 5 bases and J shed 5 bases, with 15 bases lying between them. The CDR3 region is CASSEGRPATGELFF. The CDR3 nucleotides read TGTGCCAGCAGCGAAGGACGGCCGGCGACCGGGGAGCTGTTTTTT.

This clonotype has a count of ten or more. J is TRBJ2-7 and V is TRBV2; D not resolved. CDR1 SNHLY and CDR2 FYNNEI come from the germline V gene. This CDR3 has 14 residues. V was clipped by 4 bases and J by 5 bases, with 15 bases between them. The CDR3 DNA reads TGTGCCAGCAGTGTGTTCGCCATTCTCCACGAGCAGTACTTC. This encodes CASSVFAILHEQYF.

This clonotype was counted many times. V usage is TRBV4-1 and J usage is TRBJ2-5, with D unclear. Germline lookup yields CDR1 MGHRA and CDR2 YSYEKL. Trimming took off 4 bases at V and 3 bases at J, with 9 bases between the two ends. This CDR3 region has 13 residues. In nucleotides, the CDR3 is TGCGCCAGCAGCCCAAATAAAAAAGAGACCCAGTACTTC. Amino acids: CASSPNKKETQYF.

The gene calls are TRBV14 and TRBJ2-1, with 9 bases matching TRBD2. The CDR3 spans 16 residues. The germline gives CDR1 SGHDN, CDR2 FVKESK. Losses at the gene ends were 4 bases for V and 4 bases for J; bases not matched to a gene: 8. CDR3 sequence (DNA): TGTGCCAGCAGCCCATTTGCGGGGGGGGATTACAATGAGCAGTTCTTC. This translates into CASSPFAGGDYNEQFF. Based on the CDR3 plus reference TRBV14 and TRBJ2-1, the full variable domain is EAGVTQFPSHSVIEKGQTVTLRCDPISGHDNLYWYRRVMGKEIKFLLHFVKESKQDESGMPNNRFLAERTGGTYSTLKVQPAELEDSGVYFCASSPFAGGDYNEQFFGPGTRLTVL.

This clonotype was observed a handful of times. The chain couples TRBV19 to TRBJ2-1; D ambiguous. This CDR3 is 13 amino acids long. Germline lookup yields CDR1 LNHDA and CDR2 SQIVND (reference sequence). The ends were cut back, 4 bases at V and 5 bases at J, with 9 bases in the middle. The CDR3 coding sequence is TGTGCCAGTAGTACTAACGCGGACAATGAGCAGTTCTTC. Translating gives CASSTNADNEQFF.

This clonotype was counted between two and nine times. This chain connects TRBV14 to TRBJ2-5; D is uncertain. CDR3 length: 13 amino acids. V was shortened by 4 bases and J by 7 bases, with 13 bases between the two germline ends. Germline loops: CDR1 SGHDN, CDR2 FVKESK. For the CDR3, the DNA is TGTGCCAGCAGCCCCACGAACATGGTGACCCAGTACTTC. Encoded protein: CASSPTNMVTQYF.

V is TRBV11-2 and J is TRBJ2-1; 13 bases map to TRBD2. After removal of 5 bases from V and 2 bases from J, the junction contained 15 bases not matched to a gene. Germline loops: CDR1 SGHAT, CDR2 FQNNGV. CDR3 size: 20 residues. The CDR3 region has the DNA TGTGCCAGCAGCGGGCGACTAGCGGGGGGAAGGTCGGTAACCTACAATGAGCAGTTCTTC. Amino acids: CASSGRLAGGRSVTYNEQFF.

A few counts support this clonotype. Because the CDR3 is missing its conserved closing phenylalanine or tryptophan, this is likely a read error. The chain has TRBV24-1 and TRBJ2-2; no reliable D call. Looked up from germline, CDR1 is KGHDR and CDR2 is SFDVKD. This CDR3 comprises 14 residues. Trimming took 3 bases from V and 0 from J, leaving 4 bases between them. The CDR3 region is CATSDGSNTGELFS. In nucleotides, the CDR3 is TGTGCCACCAGTGATGGGTCGAACACCGGGGAGCTGTTTTCT.